This TCR beta chain was found in a study of blood T cell repertoires in COVID-19. Looked up from germline, CDR1 is SGHRS and CDR2 is YFSETQ. Trimming cost V 5 bases and J 4 bases; bases outside gene matches: 1. The CDR3 runs to 15 residues. Methods used by the authors: Reference gene primer amplification yielded estimated nucleated cell counts. Sequencing used immunoSEQ multiplex PCR; TCRdb keeps in-frame clones, though not all of them. V and J calls and clone size are copied from that table; D and trimming were computed from the DNA. The sample contains over 100,000 clones, around 81% of which appear only once.

The specimen was peripheral blood. This sequence was found in a human donor in a cohort sampled during active or convalescent COVID-19. V is TRBV5-1 and J is TRBJ2-1; TRBD2 matches at 15 bases. The CDR3 loop reads CASRGLAGGYNEQFF. CDR3 DNA sequence: TGCGCCAGCAGGGGACTAGCGGGAGGTTACAATGAGCAGTTCTTC.